At least ten counts were recorded for the clone carrying this T cell receptor (beta chain). Antigen: not known. Unique molecular identifiers were attached to individual cDNA molecules. TCRdb re-called the 5' RACE reads through MiXCR, storing one row per CDR3 protein. The table has around 30,000 distinct CDR3 sequences, roughly 4.1% seen once. CDR1 and CDR2 (germline): SGHVS, FQNEAQ. V lost 3 bases to trimming and J lost 0 bases, with 11 bases between them. The length of the CDR3 is 16 residues. These data belong to a study of early T cells in non-severe SARS-CoV-2 infection. Study-level findings and limits: Private and CD4 specificities were missed by VDJdb matching, skewed to anti-spike CD8.

Sequencing input: whole blood. V gene TRBV7-8 combines with J gene TRBJ1-4, with D possibly TRBD1 on 6 matching bases. The clonotype was recovered from an adult who was a healthcare worker with PCR-confirmed SARS-CoV-2 infection or an uninfected control (not recorded which). The CDR3 DNA follows: TGTGCCAGCAGCTTCCACAGGGCCGCAACTAATGAAAAACTGTTTTTT. Its translation is CASSFHRAATNEKLFF.